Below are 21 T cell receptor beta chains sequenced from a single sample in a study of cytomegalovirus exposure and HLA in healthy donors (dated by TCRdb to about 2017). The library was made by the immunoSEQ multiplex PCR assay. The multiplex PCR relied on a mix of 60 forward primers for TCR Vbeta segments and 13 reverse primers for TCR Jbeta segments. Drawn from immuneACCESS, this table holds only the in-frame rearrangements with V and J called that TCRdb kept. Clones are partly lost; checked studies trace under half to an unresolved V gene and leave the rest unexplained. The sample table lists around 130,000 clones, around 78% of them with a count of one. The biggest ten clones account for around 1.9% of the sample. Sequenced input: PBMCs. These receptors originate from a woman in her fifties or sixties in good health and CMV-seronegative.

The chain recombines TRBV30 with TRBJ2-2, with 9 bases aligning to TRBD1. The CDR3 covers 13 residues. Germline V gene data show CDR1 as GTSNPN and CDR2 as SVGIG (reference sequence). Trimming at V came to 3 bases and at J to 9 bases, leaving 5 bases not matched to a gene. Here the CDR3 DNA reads TGTGCCTGGAGGGGACAGGGCCTTCGGGAGCTGTTTTTT. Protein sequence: CAWRGQGLRELFF.

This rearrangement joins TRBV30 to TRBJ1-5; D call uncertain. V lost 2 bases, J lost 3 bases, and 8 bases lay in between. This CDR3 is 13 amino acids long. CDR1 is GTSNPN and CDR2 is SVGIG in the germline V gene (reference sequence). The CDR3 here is CAWSFGVNQPQHF. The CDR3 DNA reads TGTGCCTGGAGTTTCGGAGTCAATCAGCCCCAGCATTTT. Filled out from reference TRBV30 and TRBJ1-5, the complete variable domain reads SQTIHQWPATLVQPVGSPLSLECTVEGTSNPNLYWYRQAAGRGLQLLFYSVGIGQISSEVPQNLSASRPQDRQFILSSKKLLLSDSGFYLCAWSFGVNQPQHFGDGTRLSIL.

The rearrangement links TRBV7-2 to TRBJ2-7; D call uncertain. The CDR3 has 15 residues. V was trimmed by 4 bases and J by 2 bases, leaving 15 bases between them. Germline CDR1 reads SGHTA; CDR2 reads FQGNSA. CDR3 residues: CASSSSERNPYEQYF. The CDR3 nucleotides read TGTGCCAGCAGCTCCTCAGAGCGAAACCCCTACGAGCAGTACTTC.

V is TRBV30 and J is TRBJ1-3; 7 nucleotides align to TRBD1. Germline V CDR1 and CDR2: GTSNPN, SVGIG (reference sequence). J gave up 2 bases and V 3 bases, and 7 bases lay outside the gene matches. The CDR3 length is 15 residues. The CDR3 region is CAWRATGVTGNTIYF. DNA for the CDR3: TGTGCCTGGAGGGCCACAGGGGTGACTGGAAACACCATATATTTT.

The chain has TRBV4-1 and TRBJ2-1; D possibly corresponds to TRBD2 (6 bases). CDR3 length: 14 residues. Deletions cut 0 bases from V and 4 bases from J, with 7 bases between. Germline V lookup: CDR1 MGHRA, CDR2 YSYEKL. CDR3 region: CASSQEGLYNEQFF. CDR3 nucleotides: TGCGCCAGCAGCCAAGAGGGACTGTACAATGAGCAGTTCTTC.

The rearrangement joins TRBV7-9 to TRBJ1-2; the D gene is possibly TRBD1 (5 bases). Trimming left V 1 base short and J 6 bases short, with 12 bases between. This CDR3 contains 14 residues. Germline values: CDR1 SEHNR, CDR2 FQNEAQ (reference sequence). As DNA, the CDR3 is TGTGCCAGCAGCTTAGAGGTGCAGGGCAATGGCTACACCTTC. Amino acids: CASSLEVQGNGYTF.

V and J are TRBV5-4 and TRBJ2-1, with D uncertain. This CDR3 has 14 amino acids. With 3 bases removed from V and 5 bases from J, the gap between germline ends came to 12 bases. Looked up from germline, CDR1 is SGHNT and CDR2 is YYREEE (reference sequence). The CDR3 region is CASSSPQSDNEQFF. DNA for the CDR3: TGTGCCAGCAGCTCCCCCCAATCAGACAATGAGCAGTTCTTC.

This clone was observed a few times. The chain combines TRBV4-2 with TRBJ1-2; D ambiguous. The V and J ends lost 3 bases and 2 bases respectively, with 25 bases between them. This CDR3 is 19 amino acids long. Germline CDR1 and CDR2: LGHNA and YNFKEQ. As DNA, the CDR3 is TGTGCCAGCAGCCAGCTATCGTTTGGGTCGGGAGCTCTGAACTATGGCTACACCTTC. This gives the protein CASSQLSFGSGALNYGYTF.

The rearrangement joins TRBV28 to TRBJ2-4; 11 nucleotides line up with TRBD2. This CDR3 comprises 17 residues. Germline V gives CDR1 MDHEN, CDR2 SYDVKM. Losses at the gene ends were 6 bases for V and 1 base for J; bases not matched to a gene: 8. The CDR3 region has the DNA TGTGCCAGCAGCCCCCTACTAGCGGGAGCTGCCAAAAACATTCAGTACTTC. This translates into CASSPLLAGAAKNIQYF. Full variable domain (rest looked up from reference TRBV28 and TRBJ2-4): DVKVTQSSRYLVKRTGEKVFLECVQDMDHENMFWYRQDPGLGLRLIYFSYDVKMKEKGDIPEGYSVSREKKERFSLILESASTNQTSMYLCASSPLLAGAAKNIQYFGAGTRLSVL.

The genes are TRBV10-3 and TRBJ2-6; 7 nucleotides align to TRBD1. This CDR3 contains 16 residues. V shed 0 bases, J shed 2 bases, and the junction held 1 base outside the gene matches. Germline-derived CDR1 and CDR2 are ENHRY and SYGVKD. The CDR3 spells CAISESGGAGANVLTF. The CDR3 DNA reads TGTGCCATCAGTGAGTCAGGGGGCGCTGGGGCCAACGTCCTGACTTTC.

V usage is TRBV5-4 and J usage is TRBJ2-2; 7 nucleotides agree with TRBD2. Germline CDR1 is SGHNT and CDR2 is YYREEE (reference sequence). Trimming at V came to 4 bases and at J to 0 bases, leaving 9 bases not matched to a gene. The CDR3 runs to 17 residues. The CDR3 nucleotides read TGTGCCAGCAGCCCGACCCCGGGACTATCGAACACCGGGGAGCTGTTTTTT. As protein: CASSPTPGLSNTGELFF.

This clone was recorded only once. In nucleotides, the CDR3 is TGTGCCAGCAGCGGCGAGGGAGGTAGCTCTGGAAACACCATATATTTT. Translated: CASSGEGGSSGNTIYF. The J gene is TRBJ1-3, the V gene TRBV9; D ambiguous. Deletions cut 3 bases from V and 0 bases from J, with 13 bases between. The CDR3 has 16 residues. The germline V gene encodes CDR1 SGDLS and CDR2 YYNGEE. The variable domain in full, with the rest retrieved from reference TRBV9 and TRBJ1-3, is DSGVTQTPKHLITATGQRVTLRCSPRSGDLSVYWYQQSLDQGLQFLIQYYNGEERAKGNILERFSAQQFPDLHSELNLSSLELGDSALYFCASSGEGGSSGNTIYFGEGSWLTVV.

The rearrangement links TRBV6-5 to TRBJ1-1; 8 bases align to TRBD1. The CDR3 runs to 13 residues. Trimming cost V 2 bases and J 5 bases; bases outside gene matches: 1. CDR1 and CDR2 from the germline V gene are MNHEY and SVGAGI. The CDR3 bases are TGTGCCAGCAGTTACGACAGGGGAACTGAAGCTTTCTTT. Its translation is CASSYDRGTEAFF.

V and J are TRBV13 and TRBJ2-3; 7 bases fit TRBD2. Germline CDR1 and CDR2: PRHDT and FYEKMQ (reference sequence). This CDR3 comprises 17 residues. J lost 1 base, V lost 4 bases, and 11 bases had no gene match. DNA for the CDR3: TGTGCCAGCAGCTCCTTCGGGAGGCTAGCGGGCACAGATACGCAGTATTTT. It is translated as CASSSFGRLAGTDTQYF.

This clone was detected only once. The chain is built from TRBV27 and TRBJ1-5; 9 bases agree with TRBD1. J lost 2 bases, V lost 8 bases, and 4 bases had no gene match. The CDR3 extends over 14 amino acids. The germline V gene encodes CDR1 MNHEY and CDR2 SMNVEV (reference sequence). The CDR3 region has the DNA TGTGCCAGCGGCCGGGACAGGGGCAATCAGCCCCAGCATTTT. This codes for CASGRDRGNQPQHF.

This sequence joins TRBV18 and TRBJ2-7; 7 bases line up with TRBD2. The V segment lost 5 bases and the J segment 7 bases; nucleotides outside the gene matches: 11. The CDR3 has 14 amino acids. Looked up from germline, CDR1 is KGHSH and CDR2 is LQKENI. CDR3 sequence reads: CASSGAGVTGEQYF. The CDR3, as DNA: TGTGCCAGCTCAGGGGCGGGAGTGACTGGGGAGCAGTACTTC.

In DNA, the CDR3 is TGTGCCAGCAGTTTAAGGGGCTTCCGGGACAGGGGGCGGGGCACTGAAGCTTTCTTT. Translating it yields CASSLRGFRDRGRGTEAFF. The V call is TRBV27, the J call TRBJ1-1, with 12 bases lining up with TRBD1. Germline assignment: CDR1 MNHEY and CDR2 SMNVEV (reference sequence). Germline trimming cut 2 bases from V and 4 bases from J; bases unmatched to any gene: 14. This CDR3 spans 19 amino acids.

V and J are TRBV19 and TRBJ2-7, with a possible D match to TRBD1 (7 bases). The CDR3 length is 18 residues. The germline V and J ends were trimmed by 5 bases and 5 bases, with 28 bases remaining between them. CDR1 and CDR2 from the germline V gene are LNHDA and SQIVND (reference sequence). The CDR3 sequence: CASSRLRDSFYGRDEQYF. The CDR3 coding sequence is TGTGCCAGTAGTCGCTTGCGGGACAGCTTCTACGGACGGGACGAGCAGTACTTC.

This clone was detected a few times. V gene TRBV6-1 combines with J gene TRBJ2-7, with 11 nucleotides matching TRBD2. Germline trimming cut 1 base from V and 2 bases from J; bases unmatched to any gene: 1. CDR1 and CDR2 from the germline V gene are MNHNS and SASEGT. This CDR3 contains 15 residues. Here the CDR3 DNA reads TGTGCCAGCAGTGAAGAACTAGCGGGGGCCTACGAGCAGTACTTC. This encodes CASSEELAGAYEQYF.

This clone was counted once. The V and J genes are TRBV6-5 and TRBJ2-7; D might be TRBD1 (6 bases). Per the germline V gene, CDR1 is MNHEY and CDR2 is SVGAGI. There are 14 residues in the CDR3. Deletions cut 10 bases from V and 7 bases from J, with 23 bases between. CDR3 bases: TGTGCCACCCAGCAGGGGCTTGGGGTGGGTGAGCAGTACGTC. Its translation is CATQQGLGVGEQYV.

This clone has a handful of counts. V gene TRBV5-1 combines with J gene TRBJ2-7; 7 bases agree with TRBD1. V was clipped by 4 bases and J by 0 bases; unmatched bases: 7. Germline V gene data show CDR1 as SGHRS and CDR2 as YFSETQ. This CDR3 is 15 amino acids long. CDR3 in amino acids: CASSPQGVGSYEQYV. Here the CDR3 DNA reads TGCGCCAGCAGCCCCCAGGGGGTGGGCTCCTACGAGCAGTACGTC.